These T cell receptor beta chains were read from a single sample in a study of vaccination and CD4 T cells after COVID-19. TCRdb passed the PCR reads through MiXCR, listing each CDR3 protein once. The profile covers under 25,000 distinct CDR3 sequences, with about two fifths appearing a single time and roughly an eighth taken by the ten largest. The antigens of these receptors remain unknown. Sequencing was done on a sample of CD4+ T cells from blood, cultured in vitro. These receptors came from a human donor who had recovered from COVID-19. Each CDR3 is given with its conserved first and last residue. The D gene is left open where the match is weak. Where a row states a size, it is once, few, many or the class of an expanded clone; other rows omit it.

>NA|TRBV7-8|TRBJ2-3|NA
CASSFSGTDTQYF
TGTGCCAGCAGCTTCTCTGGCACAGATACGCAGTATTTT
>NA|TRBV28|TRBJ2-7|NA
CASSTRQTSYEQYF
TGTGCCAGCAGTACACGACAGACCTCCTACGAGCAGTACTTC
>few|TRBV27|TRBJ1-2|TRBD1
CASSSTGGSRDYGYTF
TGTGCCAGCAGTTCGACAGGGGGCTCACGGGACTATGGCTACACCTTC
>NA|TRBV5-5|TRBJ1-1|TRBD1
CASSLQGGTEAFF
TGTGCCAGCAGCCTACAGGGGGGCACTGAAGCTTTCTTT
>few|TRBV20-1|TRBJ2-2|NA
CSASPMSGTGELFF
TGCAGTGCTAGTCCGATGAGTGGTACCGGGGAGCTGTTTTTT
>few|TRBV6-2/TRBV6-3|TRBJ2-3|NA
CASSYLGGTTDTQYF
TGTGCCAGCAGTTACCTTGGCGGGACCACAGATACGCAGTATTTT
>NA|TRBV11-3|TRBJ2-5|NA
CASTIYGAGETQYF
TGTGCCAGCACCATTTATGGGGCGGGGGAGACCCAGTACTTC
>NA|TRBV7-7|TRBJ2-1|TRBD2
CASSLAAGGIHNEQFF
TGTGCTAGCAGCTTAGCAGCGGGAGGGATCCACAATGAGCAGTTCTTC
>NA|TRBV11-2|TRBJ2-7|NA
CASSLSADPSYEQYF
TGTGCCAGCAGCTTATCAGCAGACCCCTCCTACGAGCAGTACTTC
>NA|TRBV19|TRBJ1-5|NA
CASRPAMVGQPQHF
TGTGCCAGTAGACCGGCGATGGTTGGTCAGCCCCAGCATTTT
>few|TRBV12-3/TRBV12-4|TRBJ2-5|NA
CASSRRGNTQETQYF
TGTGCCAGCAGTCGACGGGGGAATACACAAGAGACCCAGTACTTC
>NA|TRBV7-9|TRBJ2-7|NA
CASSPGISGTYEQYF
TGTGCCAGCAGCCCAGGGATCTCCGGGACCTACGAGCAGTACTTC
>NA|TRBV20-1|TRBJ1-2|NA
CSARNPPYLSRANYGYTF
TGCAGTGCTAGAAATCCCCCCTATTTGAGCAGAGCTAACTATGGCTACACCTTC
>NA|TRBV6-1|TRBJ1-1|NA
CASTPQGSTEAFF
TGTGCCAGCACCCCTCAAGGCTCCACTGAAGCTTTCTTT
>few|TRBV27|TRBJ1-6|NA
CASSLGHSKPLHF
TGTGCCAGCAGTTTAGGACACTCAAAGCCCCTCCACTTT
>NA|TRBV20-1|TRBJ2-7|NA
CSARDKAHEQYF
TGCAGTGCTAGAGATAAGGCACACGAGCAGTACTTC
>NA|TRBV5-1|TRBJ2-5|NA
CASSLGAGKRETQYF
TGCGCCAGCAGCTTGGGGGCAGGGAAAAGAGAGACCCAGTACTTC
>NA|TRBV4-1|TRBJ1-2|TRBD1
CASSSPGQRSYGYTF
TGCGCCAGCAGCTCACCGGGACAGAGAAGCTATGGCTACACCTTC
>once|TRBV6-5|TRBJ2-7|NA
CASSSQLSPTGHEQYF
TGTGCCAGCAGTTCCCAACTTTCTCCGACAGGCCACGAGCAGTACTTC
>NA|TRBV27|TRBJ1-1|TRBD1
CASRRTGQHTEAFF
TGTGCCAGCAGGAGGACAGGGCAGCACACTGAAGCTTTCTTT
>few|TRBV15|TRBJ1-1|TRBD1
CATSRAGTGNTEAFF
TGTGCCACCAGCAGGGCGGGGACAGGAAACACTGAAGCTTTCTTT
>NA|TRBV27|TRBJ1-2|NA
CASSLSTGRYGYTF
TGTGCCAGCAGTTTATCGACAGGTCGATATGGCTACACCTTC
>few|TRBV24-1|TRBJ2-2|TRBD2
CATSGAGGTGELFF
TGTGCCACCAGTGGGGCGGGGGGCACCGGGGAGCTGTTTTTT
>few|TRBV4-1|TRBJ1-5|TRBD1
CASSQGAGGGGQPQHF
TGCGCCAGCAGCCAAGGGGCAGGGGGAGGTGGTCAGCCCCAGCATTTT
>NA|TRBV12-3/TRBV12-4|TRBJ1-6|NA
CASSLMGGDSPLHF
TGTGCCAGCAGTTTAATGGGGGGGGATTCACCCCTCCACTTT
>few|TRBV2|TRBJ2-1|NA
CASSRTETTYNEQFF
TGTGCCAGCAGTAGGACGGAGACCACCTACAATGAGCAGTTCTTC
>NA|TRBV20-1|TRBJ2-2|NA
CSARIMEGFSGELFF
TGCAGTGCTAGAATCATGGAAGGGTTTTCCGGGGAGCTGTTTTTT
>NA|TRBV7-9|TRBJ2-2|NA
CASSFSNTGELFF
TGTGCCAGCAGCTTCTCGAACACCGGGGAGCTGTTTTTT
>NA|TRBV7-2|TRBJ1-2|TRBD1
CASSEGTGGGYGYTF
TGTGCCAGCAGCGAAGGGACAGGGGGCGGCTATGGCTACACCTTC
>few|TRBV19|TRBJ2-1|NA
CASSMGNYNEQFF
TGTGCCAGTAGTATGGGCAATTACAATGAGCAGTTCTTC
>NA|TRBV6-4|TRBJ2-3|TRBD2
CASSDSPGRGTDTQYF
TGTGCCAGCAGTGACTCCCCCGGGAGGGGCACAGATACGCAGTATTTT
>NA|TRBV24-1|TRBJ1-5|TRBD1
CATSDLTGDQPQHF
TGTGCCACCAGTGATCTAACAGGGGATCAGCCCCAGCATTTT
>NA|TRBV7-6|TRBJ1-1|NA
CASSLGFTLHGRNTEAFF
TGTGCCAGCAGCTTAGGGTTTACTCTACACGGGCGGAACACTGAAGCTTTCTTT
>few|TRBV6-1|TRBJ2-3|TRBD1
CASSEVAQGNTDTQYF
TGTGCCAGCAGTGAAGTAGCACAGGGGAACACAGATACGCAGTATTTT
>NA|TRBV11-2|TRBJ2-7|NA
CASRPIRGRGEQYF
TGTGCCAGCAGGCCGATCCGGGGCAGGGGCGAGCAGTACTTC
>few|TRBV20-1|TRBJ2-7|TRBD2
CSARDPSGRASDEQYF
TGCAGTGCTAGAGACCCTAGCGGGAGGGCCAGCGACGAGCAGTACTTC
>NA|TRBV5-4|TRBJ1-1|NA
CASSFGADLNTEAFF
TGTGCCAGCAGCTTTGGTGCCGACCTAAACACTGAAGCTTTCTTT
>few|TRBV6-5|TRBJ1-1|NA
CASSLAMGRINTEAFF
TGTGCCAGCAGTTTGGCTATGGGACGGATTAACACTGAAGCTTTCTTT
>NA|TRBV6-2/TRBV6-3|TRBJ1-5|NA
CASSQDANSNQPQHF
TGTGCCAGCAGCCAAGACGCGAATAGCAATCAGCCCCAGCATTTT
>few|TRBV11-2|TRBJ2-5|NA
CASSLGRQYQETQYF
TGTGCCAGCAGCTTAGGAAGGCAGTACCAAGAGACCCAGTACTTC
>few|TRBV11-3|TRBJ2-2|TRBD1
CASSLGQGATGELFF
TGTGCCAGCAGCTTAGGTCAGGGGGCGACCGGGGAGCTGTTTTTT
>large|TRBV6-1|TRBJ2-2|TRBD2
CASRRTSGGSNTGELFF
TGTGCCAGCAGACGGACTAGCGGGGGATCGAACACCGGGGAGCTGTTTTTT
>NA|TRBV29-1|TRBJ2-1|NA
CSVEDRRSSSYNEQFF
TGCAGCGTTGAAGATCGACGGAGTAGCTCCTACAATGAGCAGTTCTTC
>NA|TRBV5-1|TRBJ2-2|TRBD2
CASRASASYREGPGELFF
TGCGCCAGCAGAGCGTCTGCCAGCTATCGGGAGGGCCCCGGGGAGCTGTTTTTT
>NA|TRBV5-1|TRBJ2-5|NA
CASSLALQETQYF
TGCGCCAGCAGCTTAGCCCTACAAGAGACCCAGTACTTC
>NA|TRBV7-9|TRBJ1-2|NA
CASSSGPAGYGYTF
TGTGCCAGCAGCTCCGGCCCCGCGGGCTATGGCTACACCTTC
>NA|TRBV11-3|TRBJ2-3|TRBD2
CASSLGYPGLVRDTQYF
TGTGCCAGCAGCTTAGGATATCCGGGACTAGTTAGGGATACGCAGTATTTT
>NA|TRBV2|TRBJ2-3|NA
CASSGLATVADTQYF
TGTGCCAGCAGTGGGCTGGCGACAGTTGCAGATACGCAGTATTTT
>NA|TRBV10-2|TRBJ2-1|NA
CASRFPSPYNEQFF
TGCGCCAGCAGGTTCCCTAGCCCGTACAATGAGCAGTTCTTC
>NA|TRBV27|TRBJ2-6|TRBD1
CASSQDRGMGAGANVLTF
TGTGCCAGCAGTCAGGACAGGGGGATGGGAGCTGGGGCCAACGTCCTGACTTTC
>once|TRBV5-1|TRBJ1-5|TRBD1
CASSPGQGFNQPQHF
TGCGCCAGCAGCCCCGGACAGGGTTTCAATCAGCCCCAGCATTTT
>NA|TRBV5-1|TRBJ2-7|NA
CASSLVSSGSAYEQYF
TGCGCCAGCAGCTTGGTCAGTTCAGGGAGCGCCTACGAGCAGTACTTC
>NA|TRBV12-3/TRBV12-4|TRBJ2-7|TRBD1
CASSPGQGTYEQYF
TGTGCCAGCAGTCCGGGACAGGGAACCTACGAGCAGTACTTC
>NA|TRBV2|TRBJ2-7|TRBD1
CASSVGTGKGEQYF
TGTGCCAGCAGCGTAGGGACAGGGAAGGGCGAGCAGTACTTC
>NA|TRBV7-9|TRBJ2-3|NA
CASSYPRGGRADTQYF
TGTGCCAGCAGCTACCCGAGGGGGGGGCGCGCAGATACGCAGTATTTT
>NA|TRBV6-1|TRBJ1-2|TRBD1
CASSSGQGEGTYGYTF
TGTGCCAGCAGTAGCGGACAGGGGGAGGGGACCTATGGCTACACCTTC
>NA|TRBV6-1|TRBJ2-3|TRBD2
CASIGWAAGGRNTQYF
TGTGCCAGCATTGGATGGGCAGCGGGGGGGCGAAATACGCAGTATTTT
>NA|TRBV28|TRBJ2-2|TRBD1
CASTQAGTEAGELFF
TGTGCCAGCACCCAAGCCGGGACAGAGGCCGGGGAGCTGTTTTTT
>NA|TRBV7-9|TRBJ2-1|TRBD2
CASSSAGHNEQFF
TGTGCCAGCAGCTCAGCGGGACACAATGAGCAGTTCTTC